A single sample is the source of the 14 T cell receptor beta chains below, sequenced in a study of blood T cells in healthy people across ages. The second PCR ran roughly 6 to 11 cycles with a sample-barcoded 5' primer and J-beta primers. From the 5' RACE reads, TCRdb called clonotypes with MiXCR, one entry per CDR3 protein. The sample shows 1.5 million to 2 million distinct CDR3 sequences, 28% of them seen only once. What was sequenced was blood. The receptors here all came from a woman younger than 45 in good health.

This clonotype showed up just a few times. The V and J genes are TRBV20-1 and TRBJ2-1; TRBD2 agrees at 9 bases. CDR3 length: 17 residues. V was clipped by 5 bases and J by 1 base; unmatched bases: 12. The germline V gene encodes CDR1 DFQATT and CDR2 SNEGSKA (reference sequence). The CDR3 loop reads CSARRGSGGRSYNEQFF. In nucleotides, the CDR3 is TGCAGTGCTCGTCGTGGTAGCGGGGGCAGATCCTACAATGAGCAGTTCTTC.

The chain joins TRBV13 to TRBJ2-3; possible D gene TRBD2, 6 bases. The germline V gene has CDR1 PRHDT and CDR2 FYEKMQ (reference sequence). The CDR3 extends over 14 amino acids. V was clipped by 6 bases and J by 4 bases, with 14 bases between them. The CDR3 spells CASRQGPSADTQYF. DNA of the CDR3: TGTGCCAGCAGACAAGGGCCTAGCGCAGATACGCAGTATTTT. The full variable domain, its missing parts supplied by reference TRBV13 and TRBJ2-3, is AAGVIQSPRHLIKEKRETATLKCYPIPRHDTVYWYQQGPGQDPQFLISFYEKMQSDKGSIPDRFSAQQFSDYHSELNMSSLELGDSALYFCASRQGPSADTQYFGPGTRLTVL.

This chain joins TRBV30 and TRBJ2-7; possible D gene TRBD2, 5 bases. Germline-derived CDR1 and CDR2 are GTSNPN and SVGIG (reference sequence). This CDR3 contains 13 residues. Trimming left V 5 bases short and J 0 bases short, with 11 bases between. The CDR3 reads CAWESGFSYEQYF. CDR3 DNA: TGTGCCTGGGAGTCGGGATTCTCCTACGAGCAGTACTTC.

V gene TRBV20-1 combines with J gene TRBJ2-3; TRBD2 matches 12 bases. This CDR3 has 16 residues. V lost 4 bases, J lost 2 bases, and 7 bases stayed unmatched. The V gene's germline CDR1 is DFQATT and CDR2 SNEGSKA (reference sequence). DNA for the CDR3: TGCAGTGCTAACCCCAGGACTAGCGGGATCACAGATACGCAGTATTTT. Encoded protein: CSANPRTSGITDTQYF.

This clonotype was found many times. The chain has TRBV5-1 and TRBJ2-7, with 7 bases aligning to TRBD1. Germline V gene data show CDR1 as SGHRS and CDR2 as YFSETQ. This CDR3 region has 15 residues. J gave up 2 bases and V 2 bases, and 7 bases lay outside the gene matches. The CDR3 DNA reads TGCGCCAGCAGCTTAACAGGGGCCCTTACCTACGAGCAGTACTTC. As protein: CASSLTGALTYEQYF. Combining the CDR3 with reference TRBV5-1 and TRBJ2-7 gives the whole variable domain KAGVTQTPRYLIKTRGQQVTLSCSPISGHRSVSWYQQTPGQGLQFLFEYFSETQRNKGNFPGRFSGRQFSNSRSEMNVSTLELGDSALYLCASSLTGALTYEQYFGPGTRLTVT.

The chain recombines TRBV7-9 with TRBJ2-4; the D is unclear. This CDR3 is built from 13 residues. Trimming left V 3 bases short and J 6 bases short, with 9 bases between. Germline V gene lookup returns CDR1 SEHNR and CDR2 FQNEAQ (reference sequence). CDR3 protein: CASSLVVGNIQYF. The CDR3 bases are TGTGCCAGCAGCTTGGTTGTGGGAAACATTCAGTACTTC.

A note on this clonotype: This may arise from a read error, as a much more abundant clone is one base away. V is TRBV6-5 and J is TRBJ2-1, with D hard to call. The CDR3 sequence is 11 residues long. Per germline, CDR1 MNHEY and CDR2 SVGAGI. For the CDR3, the DNA is TGTGCCGGCAGTTATGGCCATGAGCAGTTCTTC. Residues: CAGSYGHEQFF.

This clonotype was detected only a few times. The chain recombines TRBV20-1 with TRBJ2-5; 9 bases are shared with TRBD1. The end of the DNA aligns better with TRBJ2-7, so the J call may be wrong. CDR3 length: 14 amino acids. Germline assignment: CDR1 DFQATT and CDR2 SNEGSKA (reference sequence). The CDR3 nucleotides are TGCAGTGCCCCACGGTGGGACAGGGAGAGCGAGCAGTACTTC. This translates into CSAPRWDRESEQYF.

This clonotype was seen repeatedly, ten times or more. This chain uses TRBV10-2 with TRBJ1-2; no clear D. V gave up 7 bases and J gave up 2 bases, with 14 bases separating them. CDR3 length: 14 amino acids. CDR1 is WSHSY, CDR2 SAAADI, per germline. The CDR3 region has the DNA TGCGCCAGCACCCCAGGACCCCAGAACTATGGCTACACCTTC. Encoded protein: CASTPGPQNYGYTF.

This clonotype was seen only once. This chain uses TRBV12-3 or TRBV12-4 with TRBJ1-1; unclear D gene. The CDR3 runs to 14 residues. V was clipped by 2 bases and J by 0 bases, with 7 bases between them. The CDR3 DNA reads as TGTGCCAGCAGTTTAAGCAACATGAACACTGAAGCTTTCTTT. Protein: CASSLSNMNTEAFF.

This clonotype occurred many times. In nucleotides, the CDR3 is TGTGCCAGCAGCAAGTCACGAGAGACCCAGTACTTC. Amino acid sequence: CASSKSRETQYF. The J gene is TRBJ2-5, the V gene TRBV21-1. TRBV21-1 is flagged as a pseudogene. The CDR3 runs to 12 residues.

With respect to this clonotype: A much larger clone lies one base from this, so it may be a read error. The chain employs TRBV5-5 and TRBJ2-1; D is undetermined. The germline V gene has CDR1 SGHKS and CDR2 YYEKEE (reference sequence). CDR3 size: 13 residues. CDR3 region: CANSLWVTNEQFF. Written as DNA, the CDR3 is TGTGCCAACAGCTTGTGGGTAACCAATGAGCAGTTCTTC.

The V and J genes are TRBV5-6 and TRBJ1-1; D unclear. The germline CDR1 and CDR2 sequences are SGHDT and YYEEEE. V was trimmed by 0 bases and J by 0 bases, leaving 15 bases between them. The CDR3 loop spans 17 amino acids. CDR3 DNA: TGTGCCAGCAGCTTGGACTCCGATCCCCACATGAACACTGAAGCTTTCTTT. Its protein is CASSLDSDPHMNTEAFF.

This clonotype was seen a handful of times. The J gene is TRBJ2-3, the V gene TRBV10-3; D is perhaps TRBD1 or TRBD2 (5 bases each). Trimming removed 3 bases at V and 3 bases at J, with 13 bases between. The CDR3 runs to 15 residues. Germline CDR1 is ENHRY and CDR2 is SYGVKD. CDR3: CAISDAGTRTDTQYF. CDR3 DNA sequence: TGTGCCATCAGTGATGCCGGGACGAGAACAGATACGCAGTATTTT.